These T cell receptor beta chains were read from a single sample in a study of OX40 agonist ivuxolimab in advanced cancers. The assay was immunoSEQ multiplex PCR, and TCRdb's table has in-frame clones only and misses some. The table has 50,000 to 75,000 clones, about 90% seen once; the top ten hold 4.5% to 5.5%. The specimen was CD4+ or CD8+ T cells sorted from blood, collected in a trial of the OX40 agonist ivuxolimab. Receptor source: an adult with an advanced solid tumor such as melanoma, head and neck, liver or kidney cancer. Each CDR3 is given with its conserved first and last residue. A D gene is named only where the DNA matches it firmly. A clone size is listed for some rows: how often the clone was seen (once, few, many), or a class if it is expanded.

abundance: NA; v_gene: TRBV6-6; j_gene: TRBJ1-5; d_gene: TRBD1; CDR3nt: TGTGCCAGCAGTTTACCGACAGGGGGAAATCAGCCCCAGCATTTT; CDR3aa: CASSLPTGGNQPQHF
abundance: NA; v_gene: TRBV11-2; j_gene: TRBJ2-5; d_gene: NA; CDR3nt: TGTGCCAGCAGCCTAGGAGAGAGAGAGACCCAGTACTTC; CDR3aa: CASSLGERETQYF
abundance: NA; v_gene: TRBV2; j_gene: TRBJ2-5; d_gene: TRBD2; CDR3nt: TGTGCCAGCAGAGGACTAGCGGGAGAAGAGACCCAGTACTTC; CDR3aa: CASRGLAGEETQYF
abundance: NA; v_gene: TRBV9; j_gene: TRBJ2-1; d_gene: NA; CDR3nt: TGTGCCAGCAGCTTTGAGGGGGGCTCCTACAATGAGCAGTTCTTC; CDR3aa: CASSFEGGSYNEQFF
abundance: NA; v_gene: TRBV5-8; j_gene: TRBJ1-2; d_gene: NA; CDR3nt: TGTGCCAGCAGCTTGCTACAGGTCGACTATGGCTACACCTTC; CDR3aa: CASSLLQVDYGYTF
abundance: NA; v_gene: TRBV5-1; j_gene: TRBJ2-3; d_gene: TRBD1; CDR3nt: TGCGCCAGCAGCTTGGACAGGGGTCGATGGGATACGCAGTATTTT; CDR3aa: CASSLDRGRWDTQYF
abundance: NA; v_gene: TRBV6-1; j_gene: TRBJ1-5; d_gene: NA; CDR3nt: TGTGCCAGCAGTGAATCGTTGGGGAGAAATCAGCCCCAGCATTTT; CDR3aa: CASSESLGRNQPQHF
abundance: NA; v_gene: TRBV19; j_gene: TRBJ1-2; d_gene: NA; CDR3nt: TGTGCCAGTAGTATAGGAAACCTCCCGGCTGGCTATGGCTACACCTTC; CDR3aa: CASSIGNLPAGYGYTF
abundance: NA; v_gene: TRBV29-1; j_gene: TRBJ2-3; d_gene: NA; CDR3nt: TGCAGCGTTGGATTCACAGATACGCAGTATTTT; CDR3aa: CSVGFTDTQYF
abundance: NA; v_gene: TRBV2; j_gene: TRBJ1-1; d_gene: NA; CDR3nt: TGTGCCAGCGAGTGGGGCGGGGGAAACACTGAAGCTTTCTTT; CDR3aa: CASEWGGGNTEAFF
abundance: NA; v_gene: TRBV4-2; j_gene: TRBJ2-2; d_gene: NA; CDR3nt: TGTGCCAGCAGCCAAGAGGTAGCAACGAACACCGGGGAGCTGTTTTTT; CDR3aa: CASSQEVATNTGELFF
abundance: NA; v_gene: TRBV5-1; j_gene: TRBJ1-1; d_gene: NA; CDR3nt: TGCGCCAGCAGTTCCGACGGGTATCCGAACACTGAAGCTTTCTTT; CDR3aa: CASSSDGYPNTEAFF
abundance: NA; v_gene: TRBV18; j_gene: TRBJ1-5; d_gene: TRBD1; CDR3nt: TGTGCCAGCTCACCCCTCGTTGGGACAGGGGACAATCAGCCCCAGCATTTT; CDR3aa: CASSPLVGTGDNQPQHF
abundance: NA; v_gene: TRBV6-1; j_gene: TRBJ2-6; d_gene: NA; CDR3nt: TGTGCCAGCAATTCGGTTGGGGCCAACGTCCTGACTTTC; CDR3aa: CASNSVGANVLTF
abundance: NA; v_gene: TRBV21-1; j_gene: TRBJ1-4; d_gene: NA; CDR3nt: TGTGCCAGCAGCAAAGGCGAATCCACGAGGGTTGAAAAACTGTTTTTT; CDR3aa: CASSKGESTRVEKLFF
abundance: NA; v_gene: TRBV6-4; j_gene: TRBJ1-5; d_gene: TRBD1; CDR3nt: TGTGCCAGCAGGGCAGGGGGAAGACAGCCCCAGCATTTT; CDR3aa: CASRAGGRQPQHF
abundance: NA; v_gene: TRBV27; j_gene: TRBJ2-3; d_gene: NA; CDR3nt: TGTGCCAGCAGTTCATTAGCGTATAGCACAGATACGCAGTATTTT; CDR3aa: CASSSLAYSTDTQYF
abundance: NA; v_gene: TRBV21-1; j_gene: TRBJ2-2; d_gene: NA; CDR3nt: TGTGCCAGCAGCAAAGCCGGGGGGGGCGTGCGGGAGCCCGGGGAGCTGTTTTTT; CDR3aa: CASSKAGGGVREPGELFF
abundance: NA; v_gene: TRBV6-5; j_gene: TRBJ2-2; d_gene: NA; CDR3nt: TGTGCCAGCAAGCCAGGGGTTAACACCGGGGAGCTGTTTTTT; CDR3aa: CASKPGVNTGELFF
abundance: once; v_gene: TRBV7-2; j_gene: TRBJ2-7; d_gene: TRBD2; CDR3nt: TGTGCCAGCAGCCAATCGGGGGGTTGGTACGAGCAGTACTTC; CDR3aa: CASSQSGGWYEQYF
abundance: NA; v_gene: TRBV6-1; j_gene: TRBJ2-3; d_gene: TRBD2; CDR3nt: TGTGCCAGCACAAGAGCGGGGGATAGCACAGATACGCAGTATTTT; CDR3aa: CASTRAGDSTDTQYF
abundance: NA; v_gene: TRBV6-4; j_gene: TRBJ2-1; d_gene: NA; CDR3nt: TGTGCCAGCACTCCCCCCGCGGGCGGTTGGGGCTCCTACAATGAGCAGTTCTTC; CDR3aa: CASTPPAGGWGSYNEQFF
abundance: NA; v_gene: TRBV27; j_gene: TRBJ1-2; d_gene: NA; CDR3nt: TGTGCCAGCAGTCCCTCCCCGGGGAGCTATGGCTACACCTTC; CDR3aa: CASSPSPGSYGYTF
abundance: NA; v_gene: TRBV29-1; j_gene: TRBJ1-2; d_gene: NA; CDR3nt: TGCAGCGTGGAACGCAGGGAGTATGGCTACACCTTC; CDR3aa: CSVERREYGYTF
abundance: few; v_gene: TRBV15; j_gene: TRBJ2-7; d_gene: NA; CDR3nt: TGTGCCACCAGCCGGGACCGTCACTACGAGCAGTACTTC; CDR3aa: CATSRDRHYEQYF
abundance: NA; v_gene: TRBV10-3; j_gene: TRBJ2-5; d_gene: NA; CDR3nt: TGTGCCATCAGTGAGTTGGGGATCCGGGGGGAGACCCAGTACTTC; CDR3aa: CAISELGIRGETQYF
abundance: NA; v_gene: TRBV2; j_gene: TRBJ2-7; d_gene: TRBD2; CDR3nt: TGTGCCAGCAGTAGGACTAGCGGGCGAGACTCCTACGAGCAGTACTTC; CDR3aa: CASSRTSGRDSYEQYF
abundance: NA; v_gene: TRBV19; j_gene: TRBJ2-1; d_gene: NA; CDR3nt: TGTGCCAGTAGTATTGACGGGGCTACCTACAATGAGCAGTTCTTC; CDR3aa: CASSIDGATYNEQFF
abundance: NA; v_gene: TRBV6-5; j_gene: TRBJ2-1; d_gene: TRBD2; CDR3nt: TGTGCCAGCAGCAGACTAGCGGGAGGGCCAGATGAGCAGTTCTTC; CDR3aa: CASSRLAGGPDEQFF
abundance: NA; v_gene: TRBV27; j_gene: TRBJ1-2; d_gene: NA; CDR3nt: TGTGCCACCCGGTATGCGGGGGCCCTCTATGGCTACACCTTC; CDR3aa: CATRYAGALYGYTF
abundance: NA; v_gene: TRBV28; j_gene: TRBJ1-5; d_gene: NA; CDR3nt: TGTGCCAGCAGTATCCTGGGGGGCAATAGCAATCAGCCCCAGCATTTT; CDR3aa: CASSILGGNSNQPQHF
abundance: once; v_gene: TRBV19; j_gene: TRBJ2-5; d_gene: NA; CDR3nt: TGTGCCAGTAGTCCAAACCATAGAGAGACCCAGTACTTC; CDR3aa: CASSPNHRETQYF
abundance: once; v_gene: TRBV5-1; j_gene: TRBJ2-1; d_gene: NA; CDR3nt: TGCGCCAGCAGCTTGGTCGGGGAGAGCTTCAATGAGCAGTTCTTC; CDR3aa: CASSLVGESFNEQFF
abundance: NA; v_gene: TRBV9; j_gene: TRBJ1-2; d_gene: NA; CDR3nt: TGTGCCAGCAGCGTAGGCTCCGGGGGTTCCGGTGGCTATGGCTACACCTTC; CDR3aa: CASSVGSGGSGGYGYTF
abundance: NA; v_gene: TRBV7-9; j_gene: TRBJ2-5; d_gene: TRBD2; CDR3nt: TGTGCCAGCAGCTCAGTTGGCGGACTAGCGGGAGTAGAGACCCAGTACTTC; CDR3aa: CASSSVGGLAGVETQYF
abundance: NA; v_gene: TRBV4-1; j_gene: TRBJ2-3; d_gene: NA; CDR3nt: TGCGCCAGAGCCCTTGCACGAAACACAGATACGCAGTATTTT; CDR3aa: CARALARNTDTQYF
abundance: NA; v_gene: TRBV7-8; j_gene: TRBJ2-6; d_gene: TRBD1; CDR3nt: TGTGCCAGCAGCTTGGGAGGCAGGGGGCTGTCTGGGGCCAACGTCCTGACTTTC; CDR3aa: CASSLGGRGLSGANVLTF
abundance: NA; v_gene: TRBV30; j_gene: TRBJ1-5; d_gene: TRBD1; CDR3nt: TGTGCCTGGAGAGGGACAGGGGGAAATCAGCCCCAGCATTTT; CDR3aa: CAWRGTGGNQPQHF
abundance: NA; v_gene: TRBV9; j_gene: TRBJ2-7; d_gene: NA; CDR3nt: TGTGCCAGCAGCGTAGCACCGGAGGGTGAGCAGTACTTC; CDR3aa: CASSVAPEGEQYF